Below are 9 T cell receptor beta chains sequenced from a single sample in a study of shared T cell receptors in the human thymus. Generated by immunoSEQ multiplex PCR, the TCRdb table keeps only in-frame clones and is missing some. The table includes some 720,000 clones, approximately 87% detected once. The same sample was also studied in work on human thymus T cells.

Sequencing input: thymocytes. Every receptor here comes from a boy younger than two with a congenital heart defect.

This clone was observed a single time. The chain joins TRBV2 to TRBJ2-2; the D is unclear. The germline V gene has CDR1 SNHLY and CDR2 FYNNEI. The CDR3 consists of 13 residues. The V gene lost 5 bases and the J gene lost 1 base, with 5 bases spanning the gap. CDR3 loop: CASSSKNTGELFF. CDR3 sequence (DNA): TGTGCCAGCAGTTCCAAGAACACCGGGGAGCTGTTTTTT.

This clone was picked up a small number of times. The chain carries TRBV5-6 and TRBJ2-5; 9 nucleotides line up with TRBD1. With 6 bases clipped from V and 5 bases from J, the junction kept 17 bases outside the gene matches. The V gene's germline CDR1 is SGHDT and CDR2 YYEEEE. The CDR3 length is 17 residues. The CDR3 loop reads CASTLEGGQGKGETQYF. The CDR3 coding sequence is TGTGCCAGCACCCTGGAGGGAGGACAGGGGAAAGGGGAGACCCAGTACTTC.

The chain uses TRBV7-9 and TRBJ2-1, with 13 bases matching TRBD2. Germline CDR1 is SEHNR and CDR2 is FQNEAQ (reference sequence). J lost 8 bases, V lost 4 bases, and 11 bases had no gene match. This CDR3 has 17 amino acids. The CDR3 bases are TGTGCCAGCAGCTGGTCTGGACTAGCGGGAGTGGTCCATGAGCAGTTCTTC. Translation: CASSWSGLAGVVHEQFF.

This clone turned up a few times. This chain connects TRBV30 to TRBJ2-5; perhaps TRBD2 as D (7 bases). The CDR3 has 14 amino acids. V dropped 4 bases and J dropped 5 bases, with 17 bases sitting between them. Germline V CDR1 and CDR2: GTSNPN, SVGIG (reference sequence). CDR3 sequence reads: CAWIGGGRGETQYF. DNA of the CDR3: TGTGCCTGGATTGGGGGGGGGCGAGGGGAGACCCAGTACTTC. The entire variable domain, with the rest obtained from reference TRBV30 and TRBJ2-5, is as follows: SQTIHQWPATLVQPVGSPLSLECTVEGTSNPNLYWYRQAAGRGLQLLFYSVGIGQISSEVPQNLSASRPQDRQFILSSKKLLLSDSGFYLCAWIGGGRGETQYFGPGTRLLVL.

The chain carries TRBV5-1 and TRBJ2-1, with 10 bases identical to TRBD2. Germline-derived CDR1 and CDR2 are SGHRS and YFSETQ. The ends lost 5 bases at V and 0 bases at J; junction bases unmatched: 11. This CDR3 comprises 18 residues. This CDR3 is CASSTGTSASLSYNEQFF. The CDR3 DNA follows: TGCGCCAGCAGTACCGGGACTAGCGCTTCCCTCTCCTACAATGAGCAGTTCTTC.

This clone occurred a few times. The CDR3 bases are TGTGCCAGCCGCCCGGGACAGAGGACTGAAGCTTTCTTT. Amino acids: CASRPGQRTEAFF. The gene calls are TRBV28 and TRBJ1-1; 7 bases match TRBD1. The CDR3 loop spans 13 amino acids. J was trimmed by 5 bases and V by 8 bases; bases with no gene match: 8. Germline values: CDR1 MDHEN, CDR2 SYDVKM.

This clone was counted a few times. This chain joins TRBV7-9 and TRBJ2-3; 10 bases align to TRBD2. This CDR3 spans 19 amino acids. Germline V CDR1 and CDR2: SEHNR, FQNEAQ (reference sequence). V gave up 5 bases and J gave up 3 bases; unmatched junction bases: 17. The CDR3 protein is CASSLRLPVAGGVTDTQYF. CDR3 bases: TGTGCCAGCAGCCTCCGCCTGCCTGTAGCGGGAGGTGTGACAGATACGCAGTATTTT.

This sequence joins TRBV29-1 and TRBJ2-2, with TRBD1 matching 8 bases. CDR3 length: 14 amino acids. After removal of 5 bases from V and 5 bases from J, the junction contained 7 bases not matched to a gene. Germline CDR1 and CDR2: SQVTM and ANQGSEA. CDR3 sequence (DNA): TGCAGCGTTAAATATGGGACAGGAACCGGGGAGCTGTTTTTT. This gives the protein CSVKYGTGTGELFF.

The rearrangement links TRBV6-1 to TRBJ2-1; TRBD2 matches 9 bases. The CDR3 loop spans 15 amino acids. Per germline, CDR1 MNHNS and CDR2 SASEGT. J was trimmed by 6 bases and V by 0 bases; bases with no gene match: 3. CDR3 loop: CASSEALAGFNEQFF. The CDR3 DNA follows: TGTGCCAGCAGTGAAGCCCTAGCGGGATTCAATGAGCAGTTCTTC.